These 17 T cell receptor beta chains share one sample of origin, sequenced in a study of shared clonotypes between healthy human individuals. The table came from immunoSEQ multiplex PCR; TCRdb's copy has only in-frame clones and leaves some out. The sample carries fewer than 1.8 million clones, approximately 98.5% recorded once. The sequencing sample was made of naive CD4+ T cells sorted from blood. As for subset: CD45RA+ positively selected. The receptors were sampled from a man aged 30-40 years in good health.

The chain couples TRBV10-1 to TRBJ2-5; 7 bases line up with TRBD1. Per germline, CDR1 WNHNN and CDR2 SYGVQD (reference sequence). The junction had 3 bases not matched to a gene; V was cut back by 5 bases and J by 0 bases. The CDR3 contains 14 residues. For the CDR3, the DNA is TGCGCCAGCAGTCCGGGACAGTACCAAGAGACCCAGTACTTC. The encoded protein is CASSPGQYQETQYF.

Concerning this clone: Other DNA sequences in this specimen translate into the identical CDR3. The chain joins TRBV9 to TRBJ2-5; perhaps TRBD2 as D (5 bases). Trimming removed 0 bases from V and 5 bases from J, with 5 bases in between. In germline, CDR1 is SGDLS, CDR2 YYNGEE. The CDR3 runs to 12 residues. CDR3 DNA: TGTGCCAGCAGCGTAGCGGGGGAGACCCAGTACTTC. It encodes CASSVAGETQYF.

This sequence joins TRBV29-1 and TRBJ2-7; D not resolved. Trimming removed 5 bases from V and 1 base from J, with 15 bases in between. CDR1 is SQVTM and CDR2 is ANQGSEA in the germline V gene. CDR3 size: 14 residues. In DNA, the CDR3 is TGCAGCGTTTCCGGGCTTGGTGGATCCTACGAGCAGTACTTC. Translated: CSVSGLGGSYEQYF.

This chain joins TRBV7-9 and TRBJ2-5; 8 nucleotides agree with TRBD1. V was pared by 3 bases and J by 4 bases, with 7 bases of the junction left unmatched. The CDR3 is 15 amino acids. Germline values: CDR1 SEHNR, CDR2 FQNEAQ (reference sequence). The CDR3, as DNA: TGTGCCAGCAGCTTCGGACAGGGCGGGATAGAGACCCAGTACTTC. This translates into CASSFGQGGIETQYF.

This chain links TRBV7-8 with TRBJ2-3; tentative D call: TRBD1 (6 bases). Trimming stripped 5 bases from V and 2 bases from J, with 11 bases between. This CDR3 is built from 14 residues. Looked up from germline, CDR1 is SGHVS and CDR2 is FQNEAQ. CDR3 sequence reads: CASSRQGNTDTQYF. For the CDR3, the DNA is TGTGCCAGCAGCCGTCAGGGGAACACAGATACGCAGTATTTT. The whole variable domain, remainder taken from reference TRBV7-8 and TRBJ2-3, is GAGVSQSPRYKVAKRGQDVALRCDPISGHVSLFWYQQALGQGPEFLTYFQNEAQLDKSGLPSDRFFAERPEGSVSTLKIQRTQQEDSAVYLCASSRQGNTDTQYFGPGTRLTVL.

The rearrangement uses TRBV7-2 and TRBJ1-1, with TRBD1 identical over 8 bases. The CDR3 is 18 residues long. The V gene end was trimmed by 5 bases and the J gene end by 0 bases; junction bases not matched to a gene: 14. Germline V gene data show CDR1 as SGHTA and CDR2 as FQGNSA. CDR3 DNA: TGTGCCAGCAGCCGACGGGGGACAGGACCCACTGTGAACACTGAAGCTTTCTTT. This codes for CASSRRGTGPTVNTEAFF. Supplemented by reference TRBV7-2 and TRBJ1-1, the full variable domain reads GAGVSQSPSNKVTEKGKDVELRCDPISGHTALYWYRQSLGQGLEFLIYFQGNSAPDKSGLPSDRFSAERTGGSVSTLTIQRTQQEDSAVYLCASSRRGTGPTVNTEAFFGQGTRLTVV.

Of note for this clone: This CDR3 is also generated by other DNA sequences in the sample. The chain is built from TRBV4-1 and TRBJ2-7; tentatively, D is TRBD1 (6 bases). The CDR3 contains 13 residues. Trimming removed 3 bases from V and 4 bases from J, with 10 bases in between. Germline CDR1 MGHRA, CDR2 YSYEKL. This CDR3 reads CASSQARGYEQYF. The CDR3 nucleotides read TGCGCCAGCAGCCAGGCCAGGGGATACGAGCAGTACTTC.

This clone has just one count. The CDR3, as DNA: TGCGGGGGTTTGGGCGGAAACGAGCAGTACTTC. Amino acid sequence: CGGLGGNEQYF. This chain uses TRBV20-1 with TRBJ2-7; either TRBD1 or TRBD2 may supply D (5 bases each). This CDR3 region has 11 residues. Germline V gene sequence: CDR1 DFQATT, CDR2 SNEGSKA (reference sequence).

V and J are TRBV7-2 and TRBJ2-5; D is unresolved. Germline CDR1 reads SGHTA; CDR2 reads FQGNSA. V was cut by 2 bases and J by 2 bases, with 12 bases left in between. This CDR3 comprises 15 residues. CDR3 protein: CASSLPVYSQETQYF. The CDR3 DNA sequence: TGTGCCAGCAGCTTACCTGTTTACTCACAAGAGACCCAGTACTTC.

V is TRBV21-1 and J is TRBJ2-7; TRBD2 is taken as the D call from the table, unchecked against the DNA. TRBV21-1 is termed a pseudogene. This CDR3 comprises 19 residues. CDR3 nucleotides: TGTGCCAGCAGCAAAAGCTCGGGGGGGCTAGCGGGAGGGCCTTACGAGCAGTACTTC. Translation gives CASSKSSGGLAGGPYEQYF.

The gene calls are TRBV7-3 and TRBJ2-1, with D perhaps TRBD1 (6 bases). The CDR3 spans 12 residues. CDR1 is SGHTA and CDR2 is FQGTGA in the germline V gene. Trimming removed 6 bases at V and 11 bases at J, with 14 bases between. The chain's CDR3 is CASSQLGQKQFF. The CDR3 nucleotides read TGTGCCAGCAGTCAATTAGGACAGAAGCAGTTCTTC.

The V call is TRBV28, the J call TRBJ2-7; 9 nucleotides align to TRBD2. Germline CDR1 reads MDHEN; CDR2 reads SYDVKM. This CDR3 comprises 15 residues. V lost 6 bases to trimming and J lost 5 bases; unmatched junction nucleotides: 11. This CDR3 reads CASRGGASGTHEQYF. Written as DNA, the CDR3 is TGTGCCAGCAGGGGCGGGGCTAGCGGGACCCACGAGCAGTACTTC. Filled out from reference TRBV28 and TRBJ2-7, the complete variable domain reads DVKVTQSSRYLVKRTGEKVFLECVQDMDHENMFWYRQDPGLGLRLIYFSYDVKMKEKGDIPEGYSVSREKKERFSLILESASTNQTSMYLCASRGGASGTHEQYFGPGTRLTVT.

The chain uses TRBV5-4 and TRBJ1-2, with unresolved D. V lost 0 bases and J 4 bases, leaving 7 bases between the germline ends. Germline values: CDR1 SGHNT, CDR2 YYREEE (reference sequence). This CDR3 comprises 13 residues. The chain's CDR3 is CASSLAGFYGYTF. The CDR3 nucleotides read TGTGCCAGCAGCTTGGCGGGTTTCTATGGCTACACCTTC.

In its sample, this clone was seen once. Different DNA sequences within this sample yield the same CDR3. V and J are TRBV9 and TRBJ2-1; 8 bases fit TRBD2. V gave up 0 bases and J gave up 7 bases; unmatched junction bases: 6. This CDR3 comprises 15 residues. The germline V gene has CDR1 SGDLS and CDR2 YYNGEE. CDR3 coding DNA: TGTGCCAGCAGCGTAGCGGGAGGGCCTCGGAATGAGCAGTTCTTC. Its translation: CASSVAGGPRNEQFF.

The chain recombines TRBV11-2 with TRBJ2-1, with 8 bases fitting TRBD2. Germline V CDR1 and CDR2: SGHAT, FQNNGV. Trimming removed 4 bases from V and 9 bases from J; junction bases left unmatched: 17. The CDR3 consists of 17 residues. The CDR3 DNA reads as TGTGCCAGCAGCTCCGAAACGACCGGACTAGCCCTCATTGAGCAGTTCTTC. Amino acids: CASSSETTGLALIEQFF.

This sequence joins TRBV7-8 and TRBJ1-1; no firm D call. CDR3 size: 14 residues. Trimming took off 2 bases at V and 5 bases at J, with 12 bases between the two ends. CDR1 is SGHVS and CDR2 is FQNEAQ in the germline V gene. This chain's CDR3 is CASSLRDIRTEAFF. DNA for the CDR3: TGTGCCAGCAGCTTACGTGACATTAGGACTGAAGCTTTCTTT.

This clone was seen a single time. The rearrangement uses TRBV19 and TRBJ2-3; D remains unclear. This CDR3 is built from 13 residues. Germline loops: CDR1 LNHDA, CDR2 SQIVND (reference sequence). The V end lost 7 bases, the J end lost 6 bases, and 14 bases lay between the germline ends. The CDR3 nucleotides read TGTGCCAGTACCCCCCGAGGCAGCGATACGCAGTATTTT. It specifies CASTPRGSDTQYF.